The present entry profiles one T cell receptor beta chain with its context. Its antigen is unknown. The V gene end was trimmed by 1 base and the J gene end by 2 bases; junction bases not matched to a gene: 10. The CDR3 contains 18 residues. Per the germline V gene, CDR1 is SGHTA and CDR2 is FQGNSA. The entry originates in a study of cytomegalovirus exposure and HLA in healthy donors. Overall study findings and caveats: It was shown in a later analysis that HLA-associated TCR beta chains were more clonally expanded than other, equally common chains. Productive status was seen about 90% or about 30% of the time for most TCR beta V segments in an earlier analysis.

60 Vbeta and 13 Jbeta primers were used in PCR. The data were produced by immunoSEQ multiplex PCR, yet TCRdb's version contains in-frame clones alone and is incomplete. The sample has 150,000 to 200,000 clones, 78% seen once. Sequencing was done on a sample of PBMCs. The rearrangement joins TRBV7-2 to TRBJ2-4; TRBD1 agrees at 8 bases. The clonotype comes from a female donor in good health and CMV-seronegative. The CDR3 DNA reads TGTGCCAGCAGCTTAGGGCCAGGGGGCGCGATTTCCAAAAACATTCAGTACTTC. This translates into CASSLGPGGAISKNIQYF.